The 23 T cell receptor beta chains below come from one sample, sequenced in a study of Graves' ophthalmopathy and Graves' hyperthyroidism. Amplified material comprised TCR beta CDR3 regions derived from RNA transcripts. The authors performed first-round RT-PCR with HTBI primers and then a second-round multiplex PCR. MiXCR was run by TCRdb on the multiplex PCR reads, yielding one entry per CDR3 protein. The data hold fewer than 600,000 distinct CDR3 sequences, with over 13% observed a single time. Source material: blood. Receptors originate from a woman in her 30s with Graves' ophthalmopathy.

This clonotype appeared a few times. The V call is TRBV19, the J call TRBJ2-4; D unresolved. This CDR3 is 12 amino acids long. Germline-derived CDR1 and CDR2 are LNHDA and SQIVND (reference sequence). V was cut by 5 bases and J by 9 bases, with 11 bases left in between. The CDR3 DNA sequence: TGTGCCAGTAGTCTTCCGGGCGGCATTCAGTACTTC. As protein: CASSLPGGIQYF.

This clonotype was detected many times. This rearrangement joins TRBV7-2 to TRBJ1-1; D uncertain. Trimming removed 1 base at V and 2 bases at J, with 8 bases between. The CDR3 loop spans 14 amino acids. Per the germline V gene, CDR1 is SGHTA and CDR2 is FQGNSA. The CDR3 protein is CASSLDSGNTEAFF. The CDR3 nucleotides are TGTGCCAGCAGCTTAGACTCGGGAAACACTGAAGCTTTCTTT.

This clonotype was counted a few times. The chain uses TRBV9 and TRBJ1-2, with D possibly matching TRBD1 (6 bases). The V end was cut by 4 bases, the J end by 7 bases, with 14 bases between. Germline values: CDR1 SGDLS, CDR2 YYNGEE. The CDR3 contains 13 residues. The CDR3, as DNA: TGTGCCAGCAGCTCCGGACAGAGGGCTGGCTACACCTTC. Protein sequence: CASSSGQRAGYTF.

The rearrangement links TRBV7-2 to TRBJ2-7; 9 bases are a match to TRBD1. This CDR3 has 15 amino acids. Losses at the gene ends were 1 base for V and 6 bases for J; bases not matched to a gene: 7. CDR1 is SGHTA, CDR2 FQGNSA, per germline. The chain's CDR3 is CASSLGRTGVSEQYF. CDR3 bases: TGTGCCAGCAGCTTAGGCCGGACAGGGGTAAGCGAGCAGTACTTC.

This clonotype was detected ten times or more. V usage is TRBV28 and J usage is TRBJ2-7; TRBD1 matches at 9 bases. After removal of 4 bases from V and 4 bases from J, the junction contained 8 bases not matched to a gene. The CDR3 is 15 residues long. CDR1 and CDR2 (germline): MDHEN, SYDVKM. This CDR3 is CASSSPGQGIYEQYF. The CDR3 region has the DNA TGTGCCAGCAGTTCTCCGGGACAGGGTATATACGAGCAGTACTTC.

This clonotype was seen ten or more times. This chain joins TRBV28 and TRBJ1-1; D uncertain. The CDR3 has 13 amino acids. Germline CDR1 MDHEN, CDR2 SYDVKM. Deletions cut 10 bases from V and 1 base from J, with 13 bases between. The DNA of the CDR3 is TGTGCCACTACCGGACGGACGAACACTGAAGCTTTCTTT. It translates to CATTGRTNTEAFF.

The sample holds one count of this clonotype. A much more abundant neighbour one base away suggests this may be a read error. CDR3 sequence reads: CSARDLISGGAGNIKYF. CDR3 bases: TGCAGTGCTAGAGATCTGATTAGCGGGGGGGCCGGGAACATTAAGTACTTC. The V and J genes are TRBV20-1 and TRBJ2-4; 11 nucleotides line up with TRBD2. Germline CDR1 DFQATT, CDR2 SNEGSKA (reference sequence). The CDR3 is made up of 17 amino acids.

V is TRBV6-5 and J is TRBJ2-7; D call uncertain. Trimming took off 0 bases at V and 2 bases at J, with 14 bases between the two ends. The CDR3 contains 16 residues. Germline V gives CDR1 MNHEY, CDR2 SVGAGI. Written as DNA, the CDR3 is TGTGCCAGCAGTTACTCTACTGAAAGGCCTACCTACGAGCAGTACTTC. Translation: CASSYSTERPTYEQYF.

This clonotype was observed at least ten times. V and J are TRBV20-1 and TRBJ2-7; 9 bases align to TRBD2. J gave up 5 bases and V 0 bases, and 17 bases lay outside the gene matches. Germline V gene data show CDR1 as DFQATT and CDR2 as SNEGSKA (reference sequence). The CDR3 totals 18 residues. The CDR3 reads CSARDRDGGGAVRNEQYF. The CDR3 DNA reads as TGCAGTGCTAGAGACAGGGATGGCGGGGGGGCAGTAAGGAACGAGCAGTACTTC.

Of note for this clonotype: A much larger clone is a single base away; this may be a read error. V is TRBV6-1 and J is TRBJ2-5, with 9 bases fitting TRBD1. The ends lost 7 bases at V and 4 bases at J; junction bases unmatched: 16. The CDR3 is made up of 17 amino acids. Germline loops: CDR1 MNHNS, CDR2 SASEGT. CDR3 sequence: CASIPYPGTGIRETQYF. CDR3 in DNA: TGTGCCAGCATACCCTACCCCGGGACAGGGATTCGAGAGACCCAGTACTTC.

This clonotype was recorded many times. This chain uses TRBV19 with TRBJ1-6; D is ambiguous. Germline assignment: CDR1 LNHDA and CDR2 SQIVND (reference sequence). Trimming removed 10 bases at V and 5 bases at J, with 12 bases between. The CDR3 consists of 13 residues. The CDR3 region has the DNA TGTGCCACCTCCGGACGAAATAATTCACCCCTCCACTTT. It encodes CATSGRNNSPLHF.

There are many counts of this clonotype. The chain recombines TRBV11-1 with TRBJ1-1; 8 bases line up with TRBD1. The CDR3 consists of 18 residues. CDR1 is SGHAT, CDR2 FQDESV, per germline (reference sequence). The junction had 11 bases not matched to a gene; V was cut back by 2 bases and J by 0 bases. CDR3: CASSLPLGQGDMNTEAFF. The CDR3 region has the DNA TGTGCCAGCAGCTTACCCTTAGGACAGGGAGATATGAACACTGAAGCTTTCTTT.

This clonotype occurred many times. This rearrangement joins TRBV5-8 to TRBJ2-5, with D maybe TRBD1 (6 bases). Germline values: CDR1 SGHTS, CDR2 YDEGEE. The CDR3 covers 15 residues. Trimming removed 4 bases from V and 1 base from J, with 14 bases in between. The CDR3 here is CASSIYGTSQETQYF. The CDR3 nucleotides are TGTGCCAGCAGCATCTACGGGACAAGCCAAGAGACCCAGTACTTC. The full variable domain, rest sourced from reference TRBV5-8 and TRBJ2-5, is EAGVTQSPTHLIKTRGQQATLRCSPISGHTSVYWYQQALGLGLQFLLWYDEGEERNRGNFPPRFSGRQFPNYSSELNVNALELEDSALYLCASSIYGTSQETQYFGPGTRLLVL.

This clonotype was detected ten times or more. The chain's CDR3 is CSALRVNTEAFF. DNA for the CDR3: TGCAGTGCCCTGCGGGTGAACACTGAAGCTTTCTTT. The chain joins TRBV20-1 to TRBJ1-1; D is unclear. V was cut by 6 bases and J by 0 bases, with 8 bases left in between. The germline V gene encodes CDR1 DFQATT and CDR2 SNEGSKA (reference sequence). CDR3 length: 12 residues.

The rearrangement links TRBV2 to TRBJ2-4; TRBD1 agrees at 8 bases. The CDR3 is 11 residues long. V lost 7 bases and J lost 12; bases outside the gene matches: 5. In germline, CDR1 is SNHLY, CDR2 FYNNEI. CDR3 amino acids: CASTGQGNQYF. The CDR3 DNA is TGTGCCAGCACCGGACAGGGAAATCAGTACTTC.

There are many counts of this clonotype. The J gene is TRBJ2-7, the V gene TRBV28; TRBD1 might be the D (7 bases). V lost 3 bases and J 3 bases, leaving 12 bases between the germline ends. Germline CDR1 MDHEN, CDR2 SYDVKM. CDR3 length: 14 residues. In DNA form, the CDR3 reads TGTGCCAGCAGTTTCAGGGGGACTGGCTACGAGCAGTACTTC. This encodes CASSFRGTGYEQYF.

This clonotype occurred many times. This chain links TRBV12-3 or TRBV12-4 with TRBJ1-6; no clear D gene. Trimming took off 6 bases at V and 8 bases at J, with 11 bases between the two ends. The CDR3 sequence is 13 residues long. CDR3 residues: CASSPVLHSPLHF. The CDR3 coding sequence is TGTGCCAGCAGCCCTGTGCTCCATTCACCCCTCCACTTT.

This clonotype came up many times. The J gene is TRBJ2-2, the V gene TRBV24-1; D remains unclear. Germline V gene lookup returns CDR1 KGHDR and CDR2 SFDVKD. V was trimmed by 4 bases and J by 1 base, leaving 9 bases between them. The CDR3 is 15 residues long. This CDR3 is CATSDLTENTGELFF. The CDR3 DNA sequence: TGTGCCACCAGTGACCTGACTGAGAACACCGGGGAGCTGTTTTTT.

Ten or more counts support this clonotype. V is TRBV10-3 and J is TRBJ1-1; weak D call: TRBD1 (6 bases). The CDR3 totals 11 residues. Trimming pared 8 bases from V and 5 bases from J, leaving 9 bases between. From germline, CDR1 is ENHRY and CDR2 SYGVKD. CDR3 region: CAIGTSTEAFF. CDR3 DNA sequence: TGTGCCATCGGGACATCGACTGAAGCTTTCTTT.

The rearrangement links TRBV18 to TRBJ1-2; 7 bases map to TRBD1. The ends lost 3 bases at V and 6 bases at J; junction bases unmatched: 13. The CDR3 is 16 amino acids. Looked up from germline, CDR1 is KGHSH and CDR2 is LQKENI. The CDR3 spells CASSPPTGAPVNGYTF. CDR3 sequence (DNA): TGTGCCAGCTCACCTCCTACAGGGGCGCCTGTTAATGGCTACACCTTC.

This clonotype was observed at least ten times. The V gene is TRBV6-2 or TRBV6-3, the J gene TRBJ1-1, with 7 positions matching TRBD1. V dropped 0 bases and J dropped 3; count of bases not matched to a gene: 13. The CDR3 contains 18 residues. Germline V gene sequence: CDR1 MNHEY, CDR2 SVGEGT. The CDR3 nucleotides read TGTGCCAGCAGTTACTCGGGGAGGGACAGCCCGTCGGACACTGAAGCTTTCTTT. Amino acid sequence: CASSYSGRDSPSDTEAFF.

This clonotype was counted between two and nine times. This chain connects TRBV3-1 to TRBJ2-7, with D unclear. Trimming stripped 4 bases from V and 2 bases from J, with 12 bases between. CDR1 is LGHDT and CDR2 is YNNKEL in the germline V gene (reference sequence). CDR3 length equals 14 residues. CDR3 protein: CASSPPDPPYEQYF. The CDR3 DNA reads as TGTGCCAGCAGCCCGCCGGACCCCCCCTACGAGCAGTACTTC.

This clonotype occurred many times. V and J are TRBV12-3 or TRBV12-4 and TRBJ1-1; 7 positions agree with TRBD1. This CDR3 region has 14 residues. V gave up 5 bases and J gave up 11 bases; unmatched junction bases: 14. DNA of the CDR3: TGTGCCAGCAGTCGGGACAGCCCACATAGTGGGGCTTTCTTT. This gives the protein CASSRDSPHSGAFF.